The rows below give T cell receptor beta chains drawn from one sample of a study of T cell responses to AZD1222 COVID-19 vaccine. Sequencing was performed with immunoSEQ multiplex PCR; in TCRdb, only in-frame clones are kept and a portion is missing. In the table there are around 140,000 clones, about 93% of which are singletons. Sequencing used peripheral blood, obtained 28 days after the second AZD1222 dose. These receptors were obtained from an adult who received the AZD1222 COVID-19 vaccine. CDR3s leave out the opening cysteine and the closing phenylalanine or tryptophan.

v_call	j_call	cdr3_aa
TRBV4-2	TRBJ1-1	ASSQEVTTGLSTEAF
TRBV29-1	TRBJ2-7	SVTRGEQY
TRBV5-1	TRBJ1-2	ASSLGGQSYGYT
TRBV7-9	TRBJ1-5	ASSRGQGVHQPQH
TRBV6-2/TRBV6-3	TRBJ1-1	ASSYVNTEAF
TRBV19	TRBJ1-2	ASRQGNGYT
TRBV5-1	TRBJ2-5	ASRAGTGVDWETQY
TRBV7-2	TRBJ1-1	ASSWAGEAF
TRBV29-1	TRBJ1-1	SADGRGGNTEAF
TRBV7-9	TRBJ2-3	ASSSRLESTDTQY
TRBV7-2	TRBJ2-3	ASSLVYTDTQY